This TCR beta chain was documented in a study of T cell responses to AZD1222 COVID-19 vaccine. Study-level findings and limits: The donor group comprised mostly white British people and more females; the analysis possibly underestimated clonal diversity. Baseline seropositives among AZD1222 recipients totaled only 5 to 7. Breadth and depth of Spike-specific TCRs rose after two AZD1222 doses.

This CDR3 contains 14 residues. CDR1 and CDR2 from the germline V gene are SGDLS and YYNGEE. Trimming removed 4 bases at V and 3 bases at J, with 13 bases between. Some clones are missing from TCRdb's copy, which holds only in-frame ones; the method was immunoSEQ multiplex PCR. The sample includes around 76,000 clones, over 80% of them seen just once. A single count supports this clone. What it binds is not known. This receptor was taken from an adult in good health. The source was peripheral blood, collected on day 0 of AZD1222 vaccination. V and J are TRBV9 and TRBJ1-1, with D hard to call. The DNA of the CDR3 is TGTGCCAGCAGCCGGATGGGAGGAGACACTGAAGCTTTCTTT. As protein: CASSRMGGDTEAFF.